This TCR beta chain was recorded in a study of T cell responses to AZD1222 COVID-19 vaccine. The germline V gene has CDR1 KGHSH and CDR2 LQKENI. The CDR3 has 18 amino acids. With V trimmed by 5 bases and J by 3 bases, 10 bases remained unmatched. Assay: immunoSEQ multiplex PCR; the TCRdb copy retains only in-frame clones and omits some. This sample carries roughly 66,000 clones, roughly 84% of them seen once, and the ten largest clones take around 7.8%. Source: peripheral blood, taken on day 0 of AZD1222 vaccination. This clonotype was obtained from an adult in good health. V gene TRBV18 combines with J gene TRBJ2-2; 12 nucleotides align to TRBD1. The CDR3 here is CASSTNRDRGLYTGELFF. CDR3 nucleotide sequence: TGTGCCAGCTCAACGAACCGGGACAGGGGGCTTTACACCGGGGAGCTGTTTTTT.